This T cell receptor beta chain was sequenced for a study of neoadjuvant anti-PD-1 for oral cavity cancer. Study observations and caveats: Each response group had just a few patients in TCR analyses.

This clone was counted only a few times. Its antigen is not known. Time point noted: after neoadjuvant nivolumab, at surgical resection. Six replicates per PBMC sample, mostly from 480 ng of genomic DNA. Data came from immunoSEQ multiplex PCR; TCRdb stores just in-frame clones and leaves some out. The table records about 42,000 clones, about three quarters of them present only once. V trimming: 2 bases; J trimming: 4 bases; junction bases outside the gene matches: 8. The CDR3 totals 15 residues. The germline V gene has CDR1 SNHLY and CDR2 FYNNEI. This sequence joins TRBV2 and TRBJ2-7; 7 bases align to TRBD1. The receptor was derived from a person aged 35-79 years with oral cavity squamous cell carcinoma. The specimen was PBMCs, collected after nivolumab (anti-PD-1) treatment. CDR3 protein: CASSERTGRRYEQYF. CDR3 DNA: TGTGCCAGCAGTGAAAGGACAGGACGAAGGTACGAGCAGTACTTC.